This T cell receptor (beta chain) was found in a study of beta chain features in type 1 diabetes. As every portion of the isolated RNA was reverse transcribed, the sequencing read expressed TCRB transcripts. This table comes from immunoSEQ multiplex PCR, and its TCRdb copy is limited to in-frame clones, with some not included. Among 150,000 to 200,000 clones listed, roughly 9% were seen once. The CDR3 covers 14 residues. Germline trimming cut 7 bases from V and 5 bases from J; bases unmatched to any gene: 10. From germline, CDR1 is SGDLS and CDR2 YYNGEE. The study, taken as a whole, reports: TCRB CDR3s from Type 1 diabetes patients were moderately but significantly shorter in all four CD4+ subsets.

On this clone itself: Antigen unknown.

The receptor was isolated from a woman aged 25 to 39 with type 1 diabetes. This chain uses TRBV9 with TRBJ2-3; 7 bases are shared with TRBD2. Specimen: central memory CD4+ T cells from blood. CDR3 loop: CASSLAAGGDTQYF. Written as DNA, the CDR3 is TGTGCCAGCTCGCTAGCGGCCGGGGGAGATACGCAGTATTTT. Full variable domain (rest looked up from reference TRBV9 and TRBJ2-3): DSGVTQTPKHLITATGQRVTLRCSPRSGDLSVYWYQQSLDQGLQFLIQYYNGEERAKGNILERFSAQQFPDLHSELNLSSLELGDSALYFCASSLAAGGDTQYFGPGTRLTVL.